The entry below gives a single TCR beta chain sequence along with its context. What it recognizes is unknown. This CDR3 region has 15 residues. The germline V gene has CDR1 MRHNA and CDR2 SNTAGT. The V and J ends lost 2 bases and 3 bases, in that order; junction bases with no gene match: 2. The data are from a study of OX40 agonist ivuxolimab in advanced cancers. Repertoires were generated with immunoSEQ multiplex PCR, while TCRdb's copy carries only in-frame clones and drops some. The data hold about 94,000 clones, with under 95% observed a single time. Overall study results and limits: CD8+ T cells (on average) carried more expanded clones than CD4+ T cells.

The chain combines TRBV6-4 with TRBJ2-1, with 9 bases aligning to TRBD1. The sequences come from CD4+ or CD8+ T cells sorted from blood, collected in a trial of the OX40 agonist ivuxolimab. This TCR derives from an adult with an advanced solid tumor such as melanoma, head and neck, liver or kidney cancer. The CDR3 loop reads CASSDPDRGYNEQFF. The DNA for the CDR3 is TGTGCCAGCAGTGACCCGGACAGGGGCTACAATGAGCAGTTCTTC.